The present entry profiles one TCR beta chain with its context. The specificity of this receptor is unknown. No per-base quality is available; no much larger clone lies one base away. Counted from cysteine to phenylalanine, this CDR3 has 15 amino acids. The read is trimmed to its CDR3 DNA, 45 bases read in frame from base 1. Reading the germline V gene (reference sequence) gives CDR1 DFQATT and CDR2 SNEGSKA. The junction carries 27 bases between V and J, which are trimmed by 3 bases and 13 bases respectively. The library was made by multiplex PCR. Sequencing instrument: Illumina HiSeq 4000. TCR beta libraries were built with iRepertoire HTBI primers and Arm-PCR amplification of CDR3 regions. PCR products were gel purified before sequencing. The study's own analysis went as follows. Across samples, 62 TRBV and 13 to 15 TRBJ segments were identified and used for gene usage analysis of CDR3 amino acid clonotypes. COPE and FqMerger were used to merge filtered high-quality paired reads into contigs. Contigs were aligned with BLAST to IMGT TRBV, TRBD and TRBJ reference genes, and CDR3 was defined per IMGT. Any clonotype with a frequency above 0.1% was counted as a highly expanded clone. Repertoire diversity was measured by Shannon entropy, and V-J evenness by the Gini coefficient. A clonotype was considered public if more than one individual shared it. The public reads were run again by TCRdb, first through fastp at Q25 and then through MiXCR, and only productive beta chains were kept. Duplicate CDR3 protein sequences are folded into a single record with the most common DNA and genes. The V and J calls were determined by TCRdb, not by the authors. The sample records almost 350,000 distinct CDR3 sequences, less than 20% of which are singletons. Together, the top ten hold approximately 31% of the sample.

This specimen's time point label, interpreted: persistent/refractory GD, antithyroid drugs over 5 years with positive TRAb. For both TCR sequencing and RNA sequencing, RNA was extracted from PBMCs in TRIzol. Graves' disease was diagnosed according to American Thyroid Association guidelines. Patients for the study were recruited at an endocrinology department in Xi'an, China. Each patient gave around 9 milliliters of peripheral blood, collected in an EDTA anticoagulant tube. PBMCs were isolated by Ficoll Paque Plus density gradient separation without further T cell sorting. An Agilent 2100 Bioanalyzer and agarose gel were used to check RNA quality, while a NanoDrop 2000 measured RNA concentration. This specimen comes from a study of regulatory T cells in long-lasting Graves disease (dated by TCRdb to about 2021). Looking at the study overall: To count as having persistent Graves' disease, a patient had to have received antithyroid drug treatment for over 5 years with TSH receptor autoantibodies remaining persistently positive. A total of around 35 samples underwent TCR sequencing, from about 13 patients with persistent Graves' disease and 20 or so patients with newly diagnosed Graves' disease. Peripheral blood TCR sequencing and RNA sequencing compared persistent Graves' disease patients with newly diagnosed Graves' disease patients. The study was registered as a clinical trial and conducted in China. Antithyroid drugs had been taken for about 10.3 years on average by persistent Graves' disease patients in the clinical cohort. General conclusions and limits of the study: As a limitation, the authors acknowledged that the small sample size may reduce accuracy. Preferential use of TRBV28, TRBJ1-2 and TRBJ2-5 was observed in persistent disease, whereas TRBV20-1 and TRBJ2-1 were favored in newly diagnosed disease. Sequencing and analysis were restricted to the TCR beta chain. Compared with newly diagnosed patients, persistent Graves' disease patients had lower TCR Shannon entropy and fewer highly expanded clones, which suggests clonal expansion. More public clonotypes were shared among persistent patients (around 2,600) than among newly diagnosed patients (over 900). Only peripheral blood was studied, because thyroid tissue, the primary lesion, was inaccessible.

The material was peripheral blood mononuclear cells (PBMCs), obtained when the disease was refractory, from a patient treated with antithyroid drugs. The rearranged segments are TRBV20-1 and TRBJ2-5, and possibly TRBD2, on 7 matching bases. This sequence originates from a female donor with Graves disease. The DNA sequence is given as TGCAGTGCTAGGGACTTCGACTACGGGGGGCGCAGCCGGTACTTC. Its amino acids are CSARDFDYGGRSRYF.